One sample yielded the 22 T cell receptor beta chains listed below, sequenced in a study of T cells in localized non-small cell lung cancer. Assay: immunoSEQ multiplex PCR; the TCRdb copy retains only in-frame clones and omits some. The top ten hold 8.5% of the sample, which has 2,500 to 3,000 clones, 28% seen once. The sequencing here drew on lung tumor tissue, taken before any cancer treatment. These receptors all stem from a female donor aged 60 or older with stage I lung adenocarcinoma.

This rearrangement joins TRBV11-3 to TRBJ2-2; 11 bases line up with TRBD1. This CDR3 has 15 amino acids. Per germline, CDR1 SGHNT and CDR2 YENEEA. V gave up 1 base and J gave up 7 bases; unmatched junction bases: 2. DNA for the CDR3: TGTGCCAGCAGCTTAGTGGGACAGGGGGTCGGGGAGCTGTTTTTT. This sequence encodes CASSLVGQGVGELFF. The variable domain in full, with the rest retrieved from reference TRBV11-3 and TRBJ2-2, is EAGVVQSPRYKIIEKKQPVAFWCNPISGHNTLYWYLQNLGQGPELLIRYENEEAVDDSQLPKDRFSAERLKGVDSTLKIQPAELGDSAVYLCASSLVGQGVGELFFGEGSRLTVL.

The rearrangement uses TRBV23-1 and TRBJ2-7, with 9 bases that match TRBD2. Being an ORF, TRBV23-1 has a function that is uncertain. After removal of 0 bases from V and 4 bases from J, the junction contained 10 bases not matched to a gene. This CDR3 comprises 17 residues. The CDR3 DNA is TGCGCCAGCAGTCAATCCCGGCGGGGGGGCAGCCCTTACGAGCAGTACGTC. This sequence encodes CASSQSRRGGSPYEQYV.

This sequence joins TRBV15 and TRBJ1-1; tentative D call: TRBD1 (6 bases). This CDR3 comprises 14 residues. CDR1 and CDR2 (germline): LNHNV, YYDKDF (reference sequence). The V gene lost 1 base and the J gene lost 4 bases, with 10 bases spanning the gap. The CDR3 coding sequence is TGTGCCACCAGCAGAGGAGGGGGGTTCACTGAAGCTTTCTTT. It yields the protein CATSRGGGFTEAFF.

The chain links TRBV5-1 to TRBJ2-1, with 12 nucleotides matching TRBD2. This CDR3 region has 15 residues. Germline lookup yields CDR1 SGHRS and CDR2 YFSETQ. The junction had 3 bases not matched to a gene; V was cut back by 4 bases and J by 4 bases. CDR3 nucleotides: TGCGCCAGCAGCCGACTAGCGGGGGCGTACAATGAGCAGTTCTTC. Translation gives CASSRLAGAYNEQFF.

CDR3 DNA sequence: TGTGCCAGCAGCCGCCCGGGAGGACAGCTATACAATGAGCAGTTCTTC. Residues: CASSRPGGQLYNEQFF. The genes are TRBV11-3 and TRBJ2-1; weak D call: TRBD2 (7 bases). This CDR3 is 16 amino acids long. Trimming cost V 5 bases and J 4 bases, with 18 bases left between them. The germline V gene has CDR1 SGHNT and CDR2 YENEEA.

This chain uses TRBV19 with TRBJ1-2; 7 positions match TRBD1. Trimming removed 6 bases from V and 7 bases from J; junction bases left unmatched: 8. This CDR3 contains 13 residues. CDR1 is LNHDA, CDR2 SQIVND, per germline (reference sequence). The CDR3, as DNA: TGTGCCAGTAGCGCGACAGGGCACGGTGGCTACACCTTC. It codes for CASSATGHGGYTF. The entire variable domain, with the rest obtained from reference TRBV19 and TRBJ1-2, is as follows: DGGITQSPKYLFRKEGQNVTLSCEQNLNHDAMYWYRQDPGQGLRLIYYSQIVNDFQKGDIAEGYSVSREKKESFPLTVTSAQKNPTAFYLCASSATGHGGYTFGSGTRLTVV.

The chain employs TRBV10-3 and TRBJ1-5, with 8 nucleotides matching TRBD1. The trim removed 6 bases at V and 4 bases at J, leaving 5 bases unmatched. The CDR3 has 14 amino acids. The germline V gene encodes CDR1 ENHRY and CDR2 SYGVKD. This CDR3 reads CAIRGTGLNQPQHF. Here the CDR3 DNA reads TGTGCCATCAGAGGGACAGGCCTAAATCAGCCCCAGCATTTT.

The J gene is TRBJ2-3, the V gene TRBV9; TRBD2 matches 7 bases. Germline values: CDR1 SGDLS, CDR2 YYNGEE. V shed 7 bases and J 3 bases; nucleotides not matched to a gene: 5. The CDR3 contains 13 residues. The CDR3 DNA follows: TGTGCCAGCGAGGGGAGGGAGACAGATACGCAGTATTTT. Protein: CASEGRETDTQYF.

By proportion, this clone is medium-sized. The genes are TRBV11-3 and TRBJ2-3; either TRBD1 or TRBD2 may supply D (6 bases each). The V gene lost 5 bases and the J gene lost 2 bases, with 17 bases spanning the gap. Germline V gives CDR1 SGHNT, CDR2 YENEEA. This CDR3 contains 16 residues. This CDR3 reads CASSGTPSVYTDTQYF. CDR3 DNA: TGTGCCAGCAGCGGGACACCTAGCGTATACACAGATACGCAGTATTTT.

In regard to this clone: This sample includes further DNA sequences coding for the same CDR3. Here the CDR3 DNA reads TGTGCCAGCAGCCGGGGGACAGCTGGAAACACCATATATTTT. This sequence encodes CASSRGTAGNTIYF. The rearrangement joins TRBV14 to TRBJ1-3; 7 bases map to TRBD1. Germline lookup yields CDR1 SGHDN and CDR2 FVKESK. This CDR3 comprises 14 residues. V dropped 4 bases and J dropped 2; count of bases not matched to a gene: 2.

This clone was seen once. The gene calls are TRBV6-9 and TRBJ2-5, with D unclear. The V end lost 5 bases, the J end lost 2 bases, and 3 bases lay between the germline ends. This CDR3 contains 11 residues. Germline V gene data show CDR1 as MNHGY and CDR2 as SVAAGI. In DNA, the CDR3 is TGTGCCAGCAGTAAGCAAGAGACCCAGTACTTC. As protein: CASSKQETQYF.

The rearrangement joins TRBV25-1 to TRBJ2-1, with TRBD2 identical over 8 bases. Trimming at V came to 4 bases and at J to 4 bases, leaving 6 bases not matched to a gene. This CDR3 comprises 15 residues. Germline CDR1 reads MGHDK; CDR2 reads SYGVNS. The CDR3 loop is CASSAAAGAYNEQFF. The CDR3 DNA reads TGTGCCAGCAGTGCAGCAGCGGGAGCTTACAATGAGCAGTTCTTC. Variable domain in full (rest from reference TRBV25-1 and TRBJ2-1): EADIYQTPRYLVIGTGKKITLECSQTMGHDKMYWYQQDPGMELHLIHYSYGVNSTEKGDLSSESTVSRIRTEHFPLTLESARPSHTSQYLCASSAAAGAYNEQFFGPGTRLTVL.

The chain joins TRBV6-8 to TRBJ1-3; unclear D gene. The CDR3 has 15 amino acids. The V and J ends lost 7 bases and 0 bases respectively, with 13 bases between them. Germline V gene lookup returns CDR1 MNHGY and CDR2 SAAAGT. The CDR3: CASKAGSLSGNTIYF. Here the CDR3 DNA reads TGTGCCAGCAAAGCGGGGTCTCTCTCTGGAAACACCATATATTTT.

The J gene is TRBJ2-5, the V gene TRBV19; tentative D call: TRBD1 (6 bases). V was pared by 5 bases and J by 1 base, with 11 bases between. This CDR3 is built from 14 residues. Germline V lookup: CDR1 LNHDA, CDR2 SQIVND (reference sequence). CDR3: CASSFGQLQETQYF. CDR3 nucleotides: TGTGCCAGTAGTTTCGGACAGCTCCAAGAGACCCAGTACTTC.

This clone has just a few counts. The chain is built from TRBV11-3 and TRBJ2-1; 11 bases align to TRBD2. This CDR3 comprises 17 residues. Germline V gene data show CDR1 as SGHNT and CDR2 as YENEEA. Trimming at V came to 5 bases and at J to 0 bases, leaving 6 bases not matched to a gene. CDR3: CASSPRTSGHSYNEQFF. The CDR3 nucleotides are TGTGCCAGCAGCCCCCGGACTAGCGGGCACTCCTACAATGAGCAGTTCTTC. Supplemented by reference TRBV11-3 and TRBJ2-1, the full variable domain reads EAGVVQSPRYKIIEKKQPVAFWCNPISGHNTLYWYLQNLGQGPELLIRYENEEAVDDSQLPKDRFSAERLKGVDSTLKIQPAELGDSAVYLCASSPRTSGHSYNEQFFGPGTRLTVL.

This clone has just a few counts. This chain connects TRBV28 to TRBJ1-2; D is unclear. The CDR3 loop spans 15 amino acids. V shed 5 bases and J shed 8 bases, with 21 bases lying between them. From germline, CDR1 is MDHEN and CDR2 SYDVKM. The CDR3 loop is CASSPGRRPILGYTF. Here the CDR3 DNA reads TGTGCCAGCAGTCCCGGCCGGCGACCTATATTAGGCTACACCTTC.

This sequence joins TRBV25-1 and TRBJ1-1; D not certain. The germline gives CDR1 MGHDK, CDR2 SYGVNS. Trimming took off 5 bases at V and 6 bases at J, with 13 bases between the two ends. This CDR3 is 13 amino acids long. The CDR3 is CASSSGGFPEAFF. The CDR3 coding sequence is TGTGCCAGCAGTTCCGGTGGGTTCCCTGAAGCTTTCTTT.

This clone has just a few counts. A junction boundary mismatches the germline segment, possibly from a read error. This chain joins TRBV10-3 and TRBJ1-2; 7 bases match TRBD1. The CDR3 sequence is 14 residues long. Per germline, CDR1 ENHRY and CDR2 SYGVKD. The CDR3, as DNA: TGTGCCAGCAGTGAGGCGGGACAGAGATATGGCTACACCTTC. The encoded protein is CASSEAGQRYGYTF.

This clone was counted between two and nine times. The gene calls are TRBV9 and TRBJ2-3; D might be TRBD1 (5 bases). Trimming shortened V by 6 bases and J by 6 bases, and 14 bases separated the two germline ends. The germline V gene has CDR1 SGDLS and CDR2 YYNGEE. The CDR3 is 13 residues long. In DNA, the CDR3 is TGTGCCAGCAACAGGCGTGACCGGGATACGCAGTATTTT. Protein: CASNRRDRDTQYF. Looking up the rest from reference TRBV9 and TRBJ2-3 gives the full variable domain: DSGVTQTPKHLITATGQRVTLRCSPRSGDLSVYWYQQSLDQGLQFLIQYYNGEERAKGNILERFSAQQFPDLHSELNLSSLELGDSALYFCASNRRDRDTQYFGPGTRLTVL.

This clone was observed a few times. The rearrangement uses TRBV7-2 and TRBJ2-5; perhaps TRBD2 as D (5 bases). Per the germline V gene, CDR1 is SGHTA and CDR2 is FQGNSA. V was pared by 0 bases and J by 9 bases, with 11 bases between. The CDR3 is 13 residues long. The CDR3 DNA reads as TGTGCCAGCAGCTTAGCACCTGGGCGGGCCCAGTACTTC. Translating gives CASSLAPGRAQYF.

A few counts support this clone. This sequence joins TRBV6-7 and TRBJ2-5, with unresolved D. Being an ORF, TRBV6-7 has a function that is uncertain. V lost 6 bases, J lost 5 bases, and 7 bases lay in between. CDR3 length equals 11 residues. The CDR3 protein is CASSSRETQYF. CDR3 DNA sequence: TGTGCCAGCAGCTCCCGGGAGACCCAGTACTTC.

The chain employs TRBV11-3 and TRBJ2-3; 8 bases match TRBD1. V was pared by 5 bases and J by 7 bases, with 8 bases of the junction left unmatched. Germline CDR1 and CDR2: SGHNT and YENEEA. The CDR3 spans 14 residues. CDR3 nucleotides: TGTGCCAGCAGCACCGGGACAGGCGACTATACGCAGTATTTT. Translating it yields CASSTGTGDYTQYF. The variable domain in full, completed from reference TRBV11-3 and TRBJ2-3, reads EAGVVQSPRYKIIEKKQPVAFWCNPISGHNTLYWYLQNLGQGPELLIRYENEEAVDDSQLPKDRFSAERLKGVDSTLKIQPAELGDSAVYLCASSTGTGDYTQYFGPGTRLTVL.